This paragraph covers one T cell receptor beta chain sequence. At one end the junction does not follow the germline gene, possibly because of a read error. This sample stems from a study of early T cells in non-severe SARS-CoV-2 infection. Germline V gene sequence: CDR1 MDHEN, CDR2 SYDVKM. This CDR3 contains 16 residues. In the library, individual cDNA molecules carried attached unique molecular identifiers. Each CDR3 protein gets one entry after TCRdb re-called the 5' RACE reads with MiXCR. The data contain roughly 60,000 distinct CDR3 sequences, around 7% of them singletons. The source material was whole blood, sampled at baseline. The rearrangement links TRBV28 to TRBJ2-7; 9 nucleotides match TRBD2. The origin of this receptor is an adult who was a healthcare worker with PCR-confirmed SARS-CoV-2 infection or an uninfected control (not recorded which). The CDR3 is CSSSPGTSHVSDEQYF. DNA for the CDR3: TGTTCCAGCAGTCCGGGGACTAGCCACGTGAGCGACGAGCAGTACTTC.